The clone carrying this T cell receptor beta chain was seen a single time. Profiled with immunoSEQ multiplex PCR; TCRdb holds only in-frame clones, not every one. The sample lists about 140,000 clones, approximately 80% occurring once. The source of the sample is a study of blood T cell repertoires in COVID-19. Sequenced input: PBMCs or T cells enriched from blood (not recorded which). The clonotype originates from a woman between 18 and 29 years old who had been exposed to COVID-19.

The CDR3, as DNA: TGTGCCAGCAGCTTGGGGGGCGGGACAGGCACAGATACGCAGTATTTT. It codes for CASSLGGGTGTDTQYF. This chain connects TRBV5-4 to TRBJ2-3; the D gene is possibly TRBD1 (7 bases). CDR3 size: 16 residues. V was pared by 0 bases and J by 1 base, with 12 bases between. Germline CDR1 is SGHNT and CDR2 is YYREEE (reference sequence).